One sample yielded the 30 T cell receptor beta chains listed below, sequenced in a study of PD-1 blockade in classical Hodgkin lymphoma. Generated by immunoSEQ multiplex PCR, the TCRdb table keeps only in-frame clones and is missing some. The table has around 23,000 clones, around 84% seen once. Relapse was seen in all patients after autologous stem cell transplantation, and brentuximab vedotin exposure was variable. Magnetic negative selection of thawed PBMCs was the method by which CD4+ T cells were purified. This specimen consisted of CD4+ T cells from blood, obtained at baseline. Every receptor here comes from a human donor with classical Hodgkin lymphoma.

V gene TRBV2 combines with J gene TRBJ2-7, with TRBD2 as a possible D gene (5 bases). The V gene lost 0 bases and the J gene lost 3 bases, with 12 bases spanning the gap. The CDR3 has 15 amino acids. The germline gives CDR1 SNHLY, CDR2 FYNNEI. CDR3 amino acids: CASSEASGLIYEQYF. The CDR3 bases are TGTGCCAGCAGTGAAGCGTCAGGACTGATCTACGAGCAGTACTTC.

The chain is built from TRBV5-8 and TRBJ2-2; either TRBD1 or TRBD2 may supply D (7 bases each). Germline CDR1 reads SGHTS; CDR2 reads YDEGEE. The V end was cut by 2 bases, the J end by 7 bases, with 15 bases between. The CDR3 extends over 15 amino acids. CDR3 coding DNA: TGTGCCAGCAGCTTATGGGGACAGCGGGACGGGGAGCTGTTTTTT. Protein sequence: CASSLWGQRDGELFF.

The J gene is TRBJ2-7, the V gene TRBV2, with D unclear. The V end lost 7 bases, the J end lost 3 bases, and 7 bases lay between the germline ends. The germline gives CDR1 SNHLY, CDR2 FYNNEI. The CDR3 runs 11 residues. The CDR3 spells CASKADYEQYF. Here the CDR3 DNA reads TGTGCCAGCAAGGCCGACTACGAGCAGTACTTC.

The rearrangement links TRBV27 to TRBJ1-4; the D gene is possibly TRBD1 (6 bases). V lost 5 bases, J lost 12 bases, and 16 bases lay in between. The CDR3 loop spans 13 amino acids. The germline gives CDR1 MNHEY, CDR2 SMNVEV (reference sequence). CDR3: CASSITGEGELFF. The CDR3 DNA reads TGTGCCAGCAGTATCACAGGCGAGGGGGAACTGTTTTTT.

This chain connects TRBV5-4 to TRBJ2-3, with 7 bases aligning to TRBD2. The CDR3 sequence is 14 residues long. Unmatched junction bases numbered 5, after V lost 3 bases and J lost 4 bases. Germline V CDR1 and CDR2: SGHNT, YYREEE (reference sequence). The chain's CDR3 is CASSSPTSPDTQYF. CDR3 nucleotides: TGTGCCAGCAGCTCTCCGACTAGCCCAGATACGCAGTATTTT.

As DNA, the CDR3 is TGTGCCAGCAGCTTAGCCCTATACGCTGAAGCTTTCTTT. It encodes CASSLALYAEAFF. J is TRBJ1-1 and V is TRBV11-2; D unclear. Deletions cut 1 base from V and 6 bases from J, with 9 bases between. Germline loops: CDR1 SGHAT, CDR2 FQNNGV. The CDR3 sequence is 13 residues long.

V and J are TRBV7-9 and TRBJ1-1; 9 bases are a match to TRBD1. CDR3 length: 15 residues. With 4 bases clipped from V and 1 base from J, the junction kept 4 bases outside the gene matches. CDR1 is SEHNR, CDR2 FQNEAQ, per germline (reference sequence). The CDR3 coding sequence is TGTGCCAGCAGCTCAATGGACAGGGGGAACACTGAAGCTTTCTTT. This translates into CASSSMDRGNTEAFF.

The CDR3 is CASRYGGLETQYF. CDR3 nucleotide sequence: TGTGCCAGCAGATACGGGGGGCTAGAGACCCAGTACTTC. This sequence joins TRBV7-9 and TRBJ2-5, with D possibly TRBD2 on 7 matching bases. Germline CDR1 and CDR2: SEHNR and FQNEAQ (reference sequence). The CDR3 covers 13 residues. V lost 6 bases to trimming and J lost 4 bases, with 12 bases between them. Using reference TRBV7-9 and TRBJ2-5 for the parts outside the CDR3, the full variable domain is DTGVSQNPRHKITKRGQNVTFRCDPISEHNRLYWYRQTLGQGPEFLTYFQNEAQLEKSRLLSDRFSAERPKGSFSTLEIQRTEQGDSAMYLCASRYGGLETQYFGPGTRLLVL.

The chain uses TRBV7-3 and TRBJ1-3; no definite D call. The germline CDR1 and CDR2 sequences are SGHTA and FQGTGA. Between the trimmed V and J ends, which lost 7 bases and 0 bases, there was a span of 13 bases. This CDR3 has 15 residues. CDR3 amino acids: CASIRLRPSGNTIYF. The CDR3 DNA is TGTGCCAGCATCCGACTTAGGCCCTCTGGAAACACCATATATTTT.

The CDR3 loop reads CASSLRSNTEAFF. The CDR3 DNA follows: TGTGCCAGCAGCTTGAGGTCGAACACTGAAGCTTTCTTT. J is TRBJ1-1 and V is TRBV7-9; no clear D. Germline V gene data show CDR1 as SEHNR and CDR2 as FQNEAQ (reference sequence). There are 13 residues in the CDR3. V was pared by 3 bases and J by 1 base, with 6 bases between.

CDR3 in DNA: TGTGCCAGCAAACGTAAGGTGAACACTGAAGCTTTCTTT. Its translation: CASKRKVNTEAFF. The chain couples TRBV6-1 to TRBJ1-1, with unresolved D. CDR3 length equals 13 residues. Between the trimmed V and J ends, which lost 7 bases and 0 bases, there was a span of 9 bases. Germline V gives CDR1 MNHNS, CDR2 SASEGT.

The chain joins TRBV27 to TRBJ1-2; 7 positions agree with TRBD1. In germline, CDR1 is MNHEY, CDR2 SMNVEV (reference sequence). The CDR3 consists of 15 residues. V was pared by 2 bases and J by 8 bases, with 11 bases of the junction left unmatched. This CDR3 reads CASSLALTGTGGYTF. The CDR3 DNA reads TGTGCCAGCAGTTTAGCGCTGACAGGGACCGGAGGCTACACCTTC.

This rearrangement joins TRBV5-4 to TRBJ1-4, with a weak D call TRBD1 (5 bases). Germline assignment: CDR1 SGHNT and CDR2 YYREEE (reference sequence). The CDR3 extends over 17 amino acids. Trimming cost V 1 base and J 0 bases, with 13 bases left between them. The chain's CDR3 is CASSLRGVRPTNEKLFF. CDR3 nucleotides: TGTGCCAGCAGCTTGCGAGGGGTTAGACCAACTAATGAAAAACTGTTTTTT.

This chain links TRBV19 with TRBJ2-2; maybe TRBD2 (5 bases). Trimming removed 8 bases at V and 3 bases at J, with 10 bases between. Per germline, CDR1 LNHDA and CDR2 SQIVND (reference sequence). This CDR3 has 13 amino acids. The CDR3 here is CASRTPDTGELFF. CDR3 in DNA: TGTGCCAGTCGGACTCCCGACACCGGGGAGCTGTTTTTT.

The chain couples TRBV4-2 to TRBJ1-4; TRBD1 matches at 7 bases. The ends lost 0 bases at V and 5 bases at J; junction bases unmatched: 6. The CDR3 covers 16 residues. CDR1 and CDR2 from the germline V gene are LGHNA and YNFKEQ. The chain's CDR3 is CASSQDKGTENEKLFF. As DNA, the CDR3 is TGTGCCAGCAGCCAAGATAAGGGGACAGAGAATGAAAAACTGTTTTTT.

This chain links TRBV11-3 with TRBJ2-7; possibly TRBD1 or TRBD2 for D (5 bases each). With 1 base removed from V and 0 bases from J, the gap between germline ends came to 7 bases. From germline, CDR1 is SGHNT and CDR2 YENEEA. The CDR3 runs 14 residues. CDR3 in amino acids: CASSLGGTSYEQYF. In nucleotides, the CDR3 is TGTGCCAGCAGCTTAGGAGGGACCTCCTACGAGCAGTACTTC.

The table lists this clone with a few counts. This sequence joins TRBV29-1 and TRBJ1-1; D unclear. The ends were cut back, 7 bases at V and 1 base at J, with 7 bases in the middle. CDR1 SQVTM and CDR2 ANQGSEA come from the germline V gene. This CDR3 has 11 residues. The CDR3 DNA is TGCAGCGCGACGTGGAACACTGAAGCTTTCTTT. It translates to CSATWNTEAFF. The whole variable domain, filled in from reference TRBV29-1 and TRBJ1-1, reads SAVISQKPSRDICQRGTSLTIQCQVDSQVTMMFWYRQQPGQSLTLIATANQGSEATYESGFVIDKFPISRPNLTFSTLTVSNMSPEDSSIYLCSATWNTEAFFGQGTRLTVV.

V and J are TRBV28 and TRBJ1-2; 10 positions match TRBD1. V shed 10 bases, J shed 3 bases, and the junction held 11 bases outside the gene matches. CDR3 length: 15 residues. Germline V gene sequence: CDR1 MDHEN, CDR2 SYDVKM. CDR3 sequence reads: CATFGQGGEDYGYTF. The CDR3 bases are TGTGCCACCTTTGGACAGGGGGGTGAAGACTATGGCTACACCTTC.

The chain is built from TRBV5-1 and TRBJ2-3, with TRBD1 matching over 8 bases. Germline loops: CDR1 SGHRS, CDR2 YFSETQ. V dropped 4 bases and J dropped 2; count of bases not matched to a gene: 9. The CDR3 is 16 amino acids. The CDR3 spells CASSPYQTGATDTQYF. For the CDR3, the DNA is TGCGCCAGCAGCCCTTACCAGACAGGGGCCACAGATACGCAGTATTTT.

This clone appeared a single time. The CDR3 DNA sequence: TGTGCCAGCAGCCCTGTTGGGGGCGTCTATGGCTACACCTTC. Translating gives CASSPVGGVYGYTF. This chain joins TRBV7-3 and TRBJ1-2; a possible D gene is TRBD1 (6 bases). This CDR3 is 14 amino acids long. V gave up 5 bases and J gave up 4 bases, with 14 bases separating them. The V gene's germline CDR1 is SGHTA and CDR2 FQGTGA.

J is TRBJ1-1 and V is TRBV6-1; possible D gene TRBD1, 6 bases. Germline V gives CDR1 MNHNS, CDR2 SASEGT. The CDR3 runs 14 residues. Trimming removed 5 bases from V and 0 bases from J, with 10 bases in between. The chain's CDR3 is CASSRTDLNTEAFF. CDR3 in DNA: TGTGCCAGCAGTCGGACAGACTTGAACACTGAAGCTTTCTTT.

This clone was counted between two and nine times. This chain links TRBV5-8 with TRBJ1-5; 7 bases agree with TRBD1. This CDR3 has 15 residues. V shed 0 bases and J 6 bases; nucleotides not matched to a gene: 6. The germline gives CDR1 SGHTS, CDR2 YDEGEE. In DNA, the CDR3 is TGTGCCAGCAGCTTGGCTCAGGGGGTAGGTCAGCCCCAGCATTTT. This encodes CASSLAQGVGQPQHF.

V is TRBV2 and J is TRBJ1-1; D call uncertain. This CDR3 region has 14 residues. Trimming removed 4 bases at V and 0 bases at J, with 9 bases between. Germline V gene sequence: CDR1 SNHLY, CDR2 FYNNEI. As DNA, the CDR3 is TGTGCCAGCAGTGGGGTAGGAATGAACACTGAAGCTTTCTTT. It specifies CASSGVGMNTEAFF.

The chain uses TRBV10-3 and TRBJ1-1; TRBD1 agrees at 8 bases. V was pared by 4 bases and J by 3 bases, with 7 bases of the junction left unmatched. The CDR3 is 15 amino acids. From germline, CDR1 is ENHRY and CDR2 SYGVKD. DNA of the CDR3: TGTGCCATCAGTGCTAGACAGGGGACGGACACTGAAGCTTTCTTT. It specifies CAISARQGTDTEAFF.

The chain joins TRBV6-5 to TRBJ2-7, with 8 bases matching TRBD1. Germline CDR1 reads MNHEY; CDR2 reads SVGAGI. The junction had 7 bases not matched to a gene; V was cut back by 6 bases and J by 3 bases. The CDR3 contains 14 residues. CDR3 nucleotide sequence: TGTGCCAGCAGGCCCAGGGACAGGCACTACGAGCAGTACTTC. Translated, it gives CASRPRDRHYEQYF.

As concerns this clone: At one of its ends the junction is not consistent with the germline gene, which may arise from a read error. The CDR3 nucleotides read TGTGCTAGCAGTTTGGGGGGGGCCGACCAAGAGACCCAGTACTTC. This sequence encodes CASSLGGADQETQYF. The chain links TRBV7-7 to TRBJ2-5, with D maybe TRBD2 (7 bases). The CDR3 is made up of 15 amino acids. Germline CDR1 is SSHAT and CDR2 is FNYEAQ (reference sequence).

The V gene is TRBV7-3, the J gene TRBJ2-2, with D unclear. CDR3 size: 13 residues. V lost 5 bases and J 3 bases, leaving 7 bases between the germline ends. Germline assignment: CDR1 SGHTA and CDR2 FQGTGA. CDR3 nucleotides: TGTGCCAGCAGCCCGTTACACACCGGGGAGCTGTTTTTT. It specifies CASSPLHTGELFF. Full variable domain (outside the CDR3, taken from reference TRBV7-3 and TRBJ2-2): GAGVSQTPSNKVTEKGKYVELRCDPISGHTALYWYRQSLGQGPEFLIYFQGTGAADDSGLPNDRFFAVRPEGSVSTLKIQRTERGDSAVYLCASSPLHTGELFFGEGSRLTVL.

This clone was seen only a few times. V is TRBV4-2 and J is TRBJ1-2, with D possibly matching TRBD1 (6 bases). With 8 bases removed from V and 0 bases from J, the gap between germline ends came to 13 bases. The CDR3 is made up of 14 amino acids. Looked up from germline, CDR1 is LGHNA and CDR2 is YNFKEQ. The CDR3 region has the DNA TGTGCCAGCCGGGCCGGGGGCTCTAACTATGGCTACACCTTC. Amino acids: CASRAGGSNYGYTF.

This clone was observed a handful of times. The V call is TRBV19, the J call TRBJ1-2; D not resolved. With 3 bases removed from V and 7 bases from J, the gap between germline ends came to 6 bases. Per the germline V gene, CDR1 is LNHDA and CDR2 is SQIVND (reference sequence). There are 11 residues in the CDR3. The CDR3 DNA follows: TGTGCCAGTAGTATTCTGCGTGGCTACACCTTC. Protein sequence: CASSILRGYTF.

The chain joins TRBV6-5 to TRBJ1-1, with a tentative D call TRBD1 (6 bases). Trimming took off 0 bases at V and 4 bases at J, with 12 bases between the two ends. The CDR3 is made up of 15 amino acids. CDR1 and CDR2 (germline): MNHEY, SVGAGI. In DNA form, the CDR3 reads TGTGCCAGCAGTTACTCGATCAGGGGTGGCACTGAAGCTTTCTTT. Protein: CASSYSIRGGTEAFF.